The source of this TCR beta chain is a study of blood T cell repertoires in COVID-19. Looking at the study overall: Some COVID-19 samples were acute and others convalescent; all came from the United States, Italy and Spain. From T cells, B-cell-depleted T cells, or PBMCs came the material, which was cDNA or gDNA.

A Seattle source enrolled patients during active infection and followed them longitudinally. Per the original data handling: Amplification of reference gene primers provided the estimated nucleated cell counts. TCRdb's copy holds only in-frame clones and misses some; the assay was immunoSEQ multiplex PCR. That table furnishes V, J and clone size, whereas the DNA furnished D and trimming. Altogether fewer than 650,000 clones are present, roughly nine tenths being singletons, with the ten largest covering roughly 8%. Germline CDR1 reads MNHEY; CDR2 reads SMNVEV (reference sequence). V was pared by 5 bases and J by 2 bases, with 15 bases between. The CDR3 length is 15 residues.

The rearrangement uses TRBV27 and TRBJ1-1; TRBD1 is a possible D gene (6 bases). The sample taken for sequencing was peripheral blood. The receptor comes from a woman between 45 and 60 years old with COVID-19, enrolled during active disease. CDR3 coding DNA: TGTGCCAGCAGTCCCTGGGGGGGCGGTAACACTGAAGCTTTCTTT. Amino acids: CASSPWGGGNTEAFF.